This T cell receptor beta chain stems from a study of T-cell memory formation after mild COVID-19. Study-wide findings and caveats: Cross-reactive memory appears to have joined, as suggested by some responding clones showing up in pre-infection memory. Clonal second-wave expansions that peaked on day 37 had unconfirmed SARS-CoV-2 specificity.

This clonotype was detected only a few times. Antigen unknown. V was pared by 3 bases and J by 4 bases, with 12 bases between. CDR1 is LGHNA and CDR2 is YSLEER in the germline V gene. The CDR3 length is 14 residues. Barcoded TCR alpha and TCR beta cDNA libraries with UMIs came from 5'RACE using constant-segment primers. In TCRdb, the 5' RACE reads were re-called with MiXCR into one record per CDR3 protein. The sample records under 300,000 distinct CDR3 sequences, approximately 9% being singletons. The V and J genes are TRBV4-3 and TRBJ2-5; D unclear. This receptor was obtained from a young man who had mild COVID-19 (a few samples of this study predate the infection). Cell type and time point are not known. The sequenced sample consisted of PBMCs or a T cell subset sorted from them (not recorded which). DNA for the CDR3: TGCGCCAGCAGCCAGGTCGCGTCGGGAGAGACCCAGTACTTC. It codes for CASSQVASGETQYF.